This T cell receptor beta chain was obtained from a study of immune cell composition in non-small cell lung cancer. Study-wide context: Tumours were mainly lung adenocarcinoma or squamous cell carcinoma.

CDR1 is SNHLY, CDR2 FYNNEI, per germline. The V gene lost 4 bases and the J gene lost 6 bases, with 9 bases spanning the gap. The CDR3 has 13 amino acids. Findings and caveats of the study: It was not proven that tumour-reactive clones equal dominant tumour-associated clones. Clones >0.5% enriched in tumour were rarer in adenocarcinoma (about 35%) than squamous (75%). Top 10 clone scores and clonality were higher in squamous than adenocarcinoma.

TCRdb keeps only in-frame clones here, not all; method: immunoSEQ multiplex PCR. The sample contains thousands of clones, around 80% of which appear only once. Concerning this clone itself: Its antigen is still unknown.

This TCR derives from a human donor with non-small cell lung cancer. V and J are TRBV2 and TRBJ1-4; D remains ambiguous. Source material: lung tumor tissue. The CDR3 here is CASSVQADEKLFF. CDR3 DNA sequence: TGTGCCAGCAGTGTTCAGGCAGATGAAAAACTGTTTTTT.